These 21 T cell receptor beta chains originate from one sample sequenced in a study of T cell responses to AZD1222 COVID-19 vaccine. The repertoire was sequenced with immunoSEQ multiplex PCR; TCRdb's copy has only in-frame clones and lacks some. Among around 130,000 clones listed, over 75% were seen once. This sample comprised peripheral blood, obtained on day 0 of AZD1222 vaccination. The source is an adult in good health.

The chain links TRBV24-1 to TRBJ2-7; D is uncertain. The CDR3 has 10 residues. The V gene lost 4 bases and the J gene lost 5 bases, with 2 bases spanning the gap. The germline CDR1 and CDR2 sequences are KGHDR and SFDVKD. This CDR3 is CATSEHEQYF. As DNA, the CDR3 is TGTGCCACCAGTGAACACGAGCAGTACTTC.

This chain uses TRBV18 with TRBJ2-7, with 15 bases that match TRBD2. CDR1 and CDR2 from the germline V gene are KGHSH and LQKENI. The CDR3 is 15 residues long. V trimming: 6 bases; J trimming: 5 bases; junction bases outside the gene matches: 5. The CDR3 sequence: CASSRTSGRADEQYF. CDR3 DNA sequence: TGTGCCAGCTCCCGGACTAGCGGGAGGGCCGACGAGCAGTACTTC.

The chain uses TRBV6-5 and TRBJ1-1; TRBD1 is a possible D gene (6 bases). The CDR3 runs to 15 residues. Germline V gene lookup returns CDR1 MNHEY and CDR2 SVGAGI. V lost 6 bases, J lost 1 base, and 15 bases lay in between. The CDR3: CASRSTGRGNTEAFF. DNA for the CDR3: TGTGCCAGCAGATCGACAGGCCGGGGGAACACTGAAGCTTTCTTT.

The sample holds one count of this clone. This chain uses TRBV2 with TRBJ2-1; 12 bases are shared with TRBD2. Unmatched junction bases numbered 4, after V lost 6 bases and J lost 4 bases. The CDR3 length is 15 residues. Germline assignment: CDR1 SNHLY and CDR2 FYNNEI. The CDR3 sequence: CASSPTSGGYNEQFF. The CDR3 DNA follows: TGTGCCAGCAGCCCGACTAGCGGGGGTTACAATGAGCAGTTCTTC.

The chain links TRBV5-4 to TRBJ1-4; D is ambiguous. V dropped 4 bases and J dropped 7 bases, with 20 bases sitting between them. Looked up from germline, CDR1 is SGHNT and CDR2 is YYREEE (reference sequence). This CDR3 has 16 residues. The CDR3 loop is CASSPPQASEGEKLFF. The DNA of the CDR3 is TGTGCCAGCAGCCCACCACAAGCCTCCGAGGGTGAAAAACTGTTTTTT.

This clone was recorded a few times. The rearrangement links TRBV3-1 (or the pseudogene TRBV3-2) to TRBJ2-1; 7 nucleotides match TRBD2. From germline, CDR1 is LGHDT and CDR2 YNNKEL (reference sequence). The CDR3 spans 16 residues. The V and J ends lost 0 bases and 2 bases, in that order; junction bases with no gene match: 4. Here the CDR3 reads CASSQELAVAYNEQFF. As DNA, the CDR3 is TGTGCCAGCAGCCAAGAGCTAGCGGTGGCCTACAATGAGCAGTTCTTC.

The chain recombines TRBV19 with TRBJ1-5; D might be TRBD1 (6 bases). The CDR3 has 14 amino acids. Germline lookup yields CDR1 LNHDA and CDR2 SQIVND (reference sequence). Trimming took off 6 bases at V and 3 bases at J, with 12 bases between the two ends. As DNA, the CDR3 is TGTGCCAGTAGCCCACAGGGAGACAATCAGCCCCAGCATTTT. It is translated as CASSPQGDNQPQHF. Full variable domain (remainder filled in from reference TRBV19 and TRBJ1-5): DGGITQSPKYLFRKEGQNVTLSCEQNLNHDAMYWYRQDPGQGLRLIYYSQIVNDFQKGDIAEGYSVSREKKESFPLTVTSAQKNPTAFYLCASSPQGDNQPQHFGDGTRLSIL.

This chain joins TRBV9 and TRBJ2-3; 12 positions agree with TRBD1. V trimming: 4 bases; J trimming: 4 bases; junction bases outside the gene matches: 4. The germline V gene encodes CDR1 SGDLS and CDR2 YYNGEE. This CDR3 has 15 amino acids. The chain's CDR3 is CASSQGTGGADTQYF. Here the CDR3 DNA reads TGTGCCAGCAGCCAAGGGACAGGGGGCGCAGATACGCAGTATTTT.

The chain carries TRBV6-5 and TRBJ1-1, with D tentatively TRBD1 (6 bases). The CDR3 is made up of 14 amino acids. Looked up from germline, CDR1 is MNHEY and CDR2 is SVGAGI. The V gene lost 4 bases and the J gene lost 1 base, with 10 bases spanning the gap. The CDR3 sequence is CASSFQQGNTEAFF. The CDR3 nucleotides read TGTGCCAGCAGTTTCCAACAGGGGAACACTGAAGCTTTCTTT.

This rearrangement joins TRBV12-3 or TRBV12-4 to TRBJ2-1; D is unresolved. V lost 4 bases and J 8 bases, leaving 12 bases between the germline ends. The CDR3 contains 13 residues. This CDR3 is CASSWAPTHEQFF. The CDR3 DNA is TGTGCCAGCAGTTGGGCCCCGACACATGAGCAGTTCTTC.

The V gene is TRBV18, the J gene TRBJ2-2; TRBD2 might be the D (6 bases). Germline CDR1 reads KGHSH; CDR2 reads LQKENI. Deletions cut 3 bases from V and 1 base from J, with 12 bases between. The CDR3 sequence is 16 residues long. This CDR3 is CASSPTGTGNTGELFF. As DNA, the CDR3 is TGTGCCAGCTCACCGACCGGGACTGGGAACACCGGGGAGCTGTTTTTT.

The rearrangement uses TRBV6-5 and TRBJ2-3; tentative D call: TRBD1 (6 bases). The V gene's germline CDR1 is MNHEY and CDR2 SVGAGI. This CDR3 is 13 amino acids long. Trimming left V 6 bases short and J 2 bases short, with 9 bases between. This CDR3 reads CASRDRFTDTQYF. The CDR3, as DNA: TGTGCCAGCAGGGACAGATTCACAGATACGCAGTATTTT.

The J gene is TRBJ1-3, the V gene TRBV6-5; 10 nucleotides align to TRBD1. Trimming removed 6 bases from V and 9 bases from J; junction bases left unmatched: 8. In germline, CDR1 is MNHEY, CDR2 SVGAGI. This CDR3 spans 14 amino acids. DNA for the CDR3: TGTGCCAGCAGCCCGGGACAGGGGAGGTCCACCATATATTTT. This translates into CASSPGQGRSTIYF.

CDR3: CASSFLRNEQFF. DNA of the CDR3: TGTGCCAGCAGCTTCCTAAGGAATGAGCAGTTCTTC. The chain links TRBV7-2 to TRBJ2-1, with D unclear. The V gene lost 3 bases and the J gene lost 7 bases, with 7 bases spanning the gap. CDR1 is SGHTA, CDR2 FQGNSA, per germline. CDR3 size: 12 residues.

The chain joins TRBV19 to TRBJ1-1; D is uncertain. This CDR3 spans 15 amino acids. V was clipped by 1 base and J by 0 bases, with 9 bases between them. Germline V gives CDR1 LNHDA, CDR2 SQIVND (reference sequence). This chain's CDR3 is CASSIVVGMNTEAFF. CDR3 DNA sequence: TGTGCCAGTAGTATAGTGGTGGGAATGAACACTGAAGCTTTCTTT.

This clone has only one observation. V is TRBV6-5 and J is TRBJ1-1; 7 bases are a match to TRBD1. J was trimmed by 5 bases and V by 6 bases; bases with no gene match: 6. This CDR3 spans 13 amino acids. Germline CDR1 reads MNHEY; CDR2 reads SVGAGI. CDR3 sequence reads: CASSAGGGTEAFF. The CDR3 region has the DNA TGTGCCAGCAGCGCAGGGGGGGGTACTGAAGCTTTCTTT.

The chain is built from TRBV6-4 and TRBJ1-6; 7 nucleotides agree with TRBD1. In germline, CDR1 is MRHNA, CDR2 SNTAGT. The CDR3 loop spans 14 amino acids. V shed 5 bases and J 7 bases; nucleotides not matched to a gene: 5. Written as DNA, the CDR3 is TGTGCCAGCAGTCTTGGACAGGAAAATTCACCCCTCCACTTT. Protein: CASSLGQENSPLHF.

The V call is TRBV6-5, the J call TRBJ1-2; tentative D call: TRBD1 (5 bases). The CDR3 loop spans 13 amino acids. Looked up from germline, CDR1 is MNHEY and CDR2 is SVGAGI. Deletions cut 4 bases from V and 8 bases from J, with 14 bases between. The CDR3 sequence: CASSSYYGGGYTF. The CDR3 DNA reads TGTGCCAGCAGTTCCTATTATGGGGGGGGCTACACCTTC.

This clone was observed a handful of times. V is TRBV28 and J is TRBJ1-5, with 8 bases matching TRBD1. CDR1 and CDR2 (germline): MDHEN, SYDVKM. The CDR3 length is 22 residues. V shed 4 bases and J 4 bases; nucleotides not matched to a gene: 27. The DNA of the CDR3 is TGTGCCAGCAGTTCCGATATACCCCTTTTGGGACAGGCAGGGCTCTGGAATCAGCCCCAGCATTTT. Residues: CASSSDIPLLGQAGLWNQPQHF.

CDR3 loop: CASSEAGQGRSQPQHF. The CDR3 DNA reads TGTGCCAGCAGTGAAGCGGGACAGGGGAGAAGTCAGCCCCAGCATTTT. This chain joins TRBV6-1 and TRBJ1-5; 10 bases align to TRBD1. Germline V CDR1 and CDR2: MNHNS, SASEGT. V dropped 0 bases and J dropped 6; count of bases not matched to a gene: 5. The CDR3 length is 16 residues.

CDR3 protein: CASSIAALNEKLFF. CDR3 nucleotide sequence: TGTGCCAGTAGTATTGCAGCCCTTAATGAAAAACTGTTTTTT. The J gene is TRBJ1-4, the V gene TRBV19; D is ambiguous. V gave up 3 bases and J gave up 4 bases, with 9 bases separating them. Germline CDR1 is LNHDA and CDR2 is SQIVND (reference sequence). The length of the CDR3 is 14 residues.